A single T cell receptor beta chain is shown here with its context. Its antigen is unknown. This CDR3 is built from 17 residues. V lost 0 bases, J lost 2 bases, and 15 bases lay in between. Per germline, CDR1 SGHDN and CDR2 FVKESK. This sample stems from a study of cytomegalovirus exposure and HLA in healthy donors. General study points: The listing of 150 or so TCR beta chains classed them as cytomegalovirus-associated. Some V segments could not be told apart, so they were left out, TRBV6-2 and TRBV6-3 among them. The HLA-A and HLA-B alleles of most subjects were reportedly predicted accurately from TCR beta sequences. Sequencing artifact likely explains a cluster of highly shared sequence variants.

The PCR employed 60 Vbeta primers together with 13 Jbeta primers. The method was immunoSEQ multiplex PCR; TCRdb's version includes in-frame clones alone and lacks a portion of them. Seen here are fewer than 130,000 clones, 65% to 80% observed once, and the top ten hold about 3.1%. Sequenced sample: PBMCs. The chain recombines TRBV14 with TRBJ2-3; the D is unclear. The clonotype was recovered from a woman in her forties in good health and CMV-seronegative. The DNA of the CDR3 is TGTGCCAGCAGCCAAGATACTCGGAGAACCGTCACAGATACGCAGTATTTT. Translating gives CASSQDTRRTVTDTQYF.